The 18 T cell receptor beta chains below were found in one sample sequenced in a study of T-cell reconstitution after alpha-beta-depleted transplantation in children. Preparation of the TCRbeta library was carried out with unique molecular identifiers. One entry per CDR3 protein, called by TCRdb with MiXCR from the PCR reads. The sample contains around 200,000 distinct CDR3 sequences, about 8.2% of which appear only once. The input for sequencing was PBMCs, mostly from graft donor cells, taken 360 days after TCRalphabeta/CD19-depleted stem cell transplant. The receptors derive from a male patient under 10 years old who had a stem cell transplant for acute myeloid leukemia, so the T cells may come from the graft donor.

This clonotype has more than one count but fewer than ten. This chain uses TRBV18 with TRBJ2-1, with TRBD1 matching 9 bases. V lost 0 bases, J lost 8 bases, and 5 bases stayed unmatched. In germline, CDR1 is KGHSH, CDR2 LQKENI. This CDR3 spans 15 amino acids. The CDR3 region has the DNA TGTGCCAGCTCACCACCGGGACAGGGTAAGGATGAGCAGTTCTTC. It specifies CASSPPGQGKDEQFF.

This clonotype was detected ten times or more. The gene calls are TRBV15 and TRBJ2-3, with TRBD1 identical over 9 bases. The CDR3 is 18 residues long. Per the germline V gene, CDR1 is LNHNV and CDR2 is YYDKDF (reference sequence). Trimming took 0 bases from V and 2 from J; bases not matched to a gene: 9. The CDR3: CATSREKTGGSTTDTQYF. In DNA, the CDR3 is TGTGCCACCAGCAGAGAAAAAACAGGGGGCAGTACCACAGATACGCAGTATTTT.

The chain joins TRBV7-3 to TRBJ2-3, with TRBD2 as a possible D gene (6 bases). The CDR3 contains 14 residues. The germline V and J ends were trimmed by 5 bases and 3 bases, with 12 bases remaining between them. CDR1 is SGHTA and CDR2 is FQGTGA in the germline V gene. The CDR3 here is CASSRRLVTDTQYF. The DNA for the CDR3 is TGTGCCAGCAGCCGACGACTAGTGACAGATACGCAGTATTTT.

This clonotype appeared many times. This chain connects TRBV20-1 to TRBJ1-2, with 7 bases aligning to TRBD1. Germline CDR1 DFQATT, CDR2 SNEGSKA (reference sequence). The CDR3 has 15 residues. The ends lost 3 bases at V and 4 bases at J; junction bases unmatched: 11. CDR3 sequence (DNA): TGCAGTGCTAGGAGAACCGGGACAGCGAGCTATGGCTACACCTTC. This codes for CSARRTGTASYGYTF.

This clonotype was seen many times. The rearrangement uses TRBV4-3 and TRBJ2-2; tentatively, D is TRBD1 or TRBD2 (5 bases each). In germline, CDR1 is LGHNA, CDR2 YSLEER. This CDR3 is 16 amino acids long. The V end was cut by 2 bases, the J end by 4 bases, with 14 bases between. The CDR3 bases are TGCGCCAGCAGCCAACCCGGGACCTATCCCACCGGGGAGCTGTTTTTT. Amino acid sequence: CASSQPGTYPTGELFF.

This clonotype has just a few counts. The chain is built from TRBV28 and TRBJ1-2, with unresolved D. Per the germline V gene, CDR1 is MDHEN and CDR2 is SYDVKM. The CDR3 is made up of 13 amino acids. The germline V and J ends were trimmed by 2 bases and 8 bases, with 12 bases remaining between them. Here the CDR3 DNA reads TGTGCCAGCAGTTTAGCAAATGAACGCGGCTACACCTTC. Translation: CASSLANERGYTF.

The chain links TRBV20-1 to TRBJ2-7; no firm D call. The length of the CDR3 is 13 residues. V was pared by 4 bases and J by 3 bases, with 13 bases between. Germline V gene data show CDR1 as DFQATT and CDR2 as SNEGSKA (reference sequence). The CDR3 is CSANLFVGYEQYF. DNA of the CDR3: TGCAGTGCTAACCTCTTCGTGGGCTACGAGCAGTACTTC.

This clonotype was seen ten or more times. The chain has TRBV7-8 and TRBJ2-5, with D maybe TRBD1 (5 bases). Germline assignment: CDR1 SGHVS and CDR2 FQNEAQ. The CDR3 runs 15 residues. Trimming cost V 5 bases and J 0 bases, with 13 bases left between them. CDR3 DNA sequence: TGTGCCAGCAGCCCTCGACAGTCGTACCAAGAGACCCAGTACTTC. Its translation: CASSPRQSYQETQYF.

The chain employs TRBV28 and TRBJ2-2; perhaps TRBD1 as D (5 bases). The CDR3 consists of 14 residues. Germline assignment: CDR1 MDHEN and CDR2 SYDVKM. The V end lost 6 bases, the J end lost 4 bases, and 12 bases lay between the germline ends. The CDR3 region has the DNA TGTGCCAGCAGGTCACCAGGGCGCACCGGGGAGCTGTTTTTT. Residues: CASRSPGRTGELFF.

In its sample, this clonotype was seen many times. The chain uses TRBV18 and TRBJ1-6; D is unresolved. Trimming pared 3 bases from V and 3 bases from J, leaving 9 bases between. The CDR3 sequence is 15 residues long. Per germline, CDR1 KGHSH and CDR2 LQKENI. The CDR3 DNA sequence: TGTGCCAGCTCACCCGGACGGAACTATAATTCACCCCTCCACTTT. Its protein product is CASSPGRNYNSPLHF.

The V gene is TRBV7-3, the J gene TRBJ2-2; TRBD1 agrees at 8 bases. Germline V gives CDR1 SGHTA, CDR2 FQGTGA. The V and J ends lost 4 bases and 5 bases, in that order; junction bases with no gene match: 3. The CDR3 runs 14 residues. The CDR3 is CASSSRTGTGELFF. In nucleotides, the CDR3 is TGTGCCAGCAGCTCTAGGACAGGGACCGGGGAGCTGTTTTTT.

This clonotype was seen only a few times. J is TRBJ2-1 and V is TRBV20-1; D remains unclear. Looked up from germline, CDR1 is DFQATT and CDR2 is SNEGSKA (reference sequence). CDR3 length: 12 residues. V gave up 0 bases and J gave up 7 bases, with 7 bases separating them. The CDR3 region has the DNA TGCAGTGCTAGAGATGACCGGAATGAGCAGTTCTTC. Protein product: CSARDDRNEQFF.

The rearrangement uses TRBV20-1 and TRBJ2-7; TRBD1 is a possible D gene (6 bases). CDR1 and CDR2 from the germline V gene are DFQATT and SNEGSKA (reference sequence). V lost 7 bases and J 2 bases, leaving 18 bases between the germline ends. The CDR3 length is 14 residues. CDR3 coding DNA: TGCAGTGTTGCCAGCAGGGGTTTCGCCTACGAGCAGTACTTC. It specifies CSVASRGFAYEQYF.

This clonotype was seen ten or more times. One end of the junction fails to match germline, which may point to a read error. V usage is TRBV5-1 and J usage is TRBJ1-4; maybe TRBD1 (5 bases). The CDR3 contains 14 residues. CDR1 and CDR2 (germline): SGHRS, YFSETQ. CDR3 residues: CASRLGLADEKLFF. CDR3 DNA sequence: TGCGCCAGCAGGTTGGGACTCGCTGATGAAAAACTGTTTTTT.

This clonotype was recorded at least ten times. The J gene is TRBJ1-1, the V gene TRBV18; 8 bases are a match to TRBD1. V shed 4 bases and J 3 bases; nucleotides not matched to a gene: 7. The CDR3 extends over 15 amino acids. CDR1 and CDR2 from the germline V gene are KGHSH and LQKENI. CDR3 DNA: TGTGCCAGCTCACGTATACAGGGGGAGGACACTGAAGCTTTCTTT. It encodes CASSRIQGEDTEAFF. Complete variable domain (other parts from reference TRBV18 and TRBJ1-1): NAGVMQNPRHLVRRRGQEARLRCSPMKGHSHVYWYRQLPEEGLKFMVYLQKENIIDESGMPKERFSAEFPKEGPSILRIQQVVRGDSAAYFCASSRIQGEDTEAFFGQGTRLTVV.

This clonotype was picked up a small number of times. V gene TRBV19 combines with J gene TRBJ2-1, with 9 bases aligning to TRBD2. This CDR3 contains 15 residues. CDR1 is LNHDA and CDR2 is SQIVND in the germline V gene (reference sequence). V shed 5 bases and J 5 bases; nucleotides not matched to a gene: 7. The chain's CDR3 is CASSVVAGVDNEQFF. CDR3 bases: TGTGCCAGTAGTGTAGTAGCGGGAGTCGACAATGAGCAGTTCTTC.

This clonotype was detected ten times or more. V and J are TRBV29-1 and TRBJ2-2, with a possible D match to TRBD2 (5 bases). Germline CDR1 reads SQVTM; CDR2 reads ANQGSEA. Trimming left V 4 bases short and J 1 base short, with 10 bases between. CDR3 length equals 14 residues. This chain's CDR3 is CSVALDLNTGELFF. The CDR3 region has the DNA TGCAGCGTTGCTCTGGACTTGAACACCGGGGAGCTGTTTTTT.

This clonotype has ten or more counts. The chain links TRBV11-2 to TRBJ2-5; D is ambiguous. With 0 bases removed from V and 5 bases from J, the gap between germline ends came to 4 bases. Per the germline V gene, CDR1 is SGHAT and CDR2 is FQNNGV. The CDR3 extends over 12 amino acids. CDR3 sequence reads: CASSLDEETQYF. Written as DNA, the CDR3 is TGTGCCAGCAGCTTAGACGAGGAGACCCAGTACTTC.